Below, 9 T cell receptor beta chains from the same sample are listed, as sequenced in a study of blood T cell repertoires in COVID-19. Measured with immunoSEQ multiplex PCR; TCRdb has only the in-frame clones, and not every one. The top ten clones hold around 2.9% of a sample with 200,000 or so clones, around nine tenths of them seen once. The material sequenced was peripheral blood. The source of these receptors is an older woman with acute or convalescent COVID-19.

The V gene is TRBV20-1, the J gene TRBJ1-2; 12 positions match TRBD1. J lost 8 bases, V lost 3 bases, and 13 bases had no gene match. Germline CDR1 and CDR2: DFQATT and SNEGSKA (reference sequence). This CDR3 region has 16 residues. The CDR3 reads CSASGDRGRIGSGYTF. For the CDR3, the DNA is TGCAGTGCTAGTGGGGACAGGGGGCGCATAGGGTCCGGCTACACCTTC.

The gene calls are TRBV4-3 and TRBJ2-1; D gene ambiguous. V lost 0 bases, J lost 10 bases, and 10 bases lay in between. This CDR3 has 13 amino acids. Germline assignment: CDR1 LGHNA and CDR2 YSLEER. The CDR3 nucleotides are TGCGCCAGCAGCCAAGATCGACGGCGGGAGCAGTTCTTC. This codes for CASSQDRRREQFF.

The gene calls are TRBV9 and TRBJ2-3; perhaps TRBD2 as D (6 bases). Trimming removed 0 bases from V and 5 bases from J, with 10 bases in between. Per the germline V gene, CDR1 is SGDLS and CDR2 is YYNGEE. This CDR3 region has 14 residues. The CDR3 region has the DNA TGTGCCAGCAGCGTAGCGGGAGTTAGAGATACGCAGTATTTT. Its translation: CASSVAGVRDTQYF.

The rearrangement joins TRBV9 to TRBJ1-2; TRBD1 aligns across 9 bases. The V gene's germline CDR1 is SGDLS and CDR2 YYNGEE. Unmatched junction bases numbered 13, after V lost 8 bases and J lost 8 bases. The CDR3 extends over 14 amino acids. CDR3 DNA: TGTGCCAGGAGGACAGGGGACCCATGGAGGGGCTACACCTTC. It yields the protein CARRTGDPWRGYTF.

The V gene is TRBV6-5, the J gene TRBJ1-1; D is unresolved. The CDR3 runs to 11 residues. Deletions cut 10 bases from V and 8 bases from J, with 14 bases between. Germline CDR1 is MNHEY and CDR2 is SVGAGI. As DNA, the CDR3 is TGTGCCATCCACCGGGAGGGAGAAGCTTTCTTT. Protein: CAIHREGEAFF.

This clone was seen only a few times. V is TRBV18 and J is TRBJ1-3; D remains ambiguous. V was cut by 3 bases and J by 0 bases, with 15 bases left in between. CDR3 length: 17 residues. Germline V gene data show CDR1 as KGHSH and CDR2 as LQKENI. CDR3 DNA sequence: TGTGCCAGCTCACCGACCCCTTTTTCTAGCTCTGGAAACACCATATATTTT. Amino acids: CASSPTPFSSSGNTIYF.

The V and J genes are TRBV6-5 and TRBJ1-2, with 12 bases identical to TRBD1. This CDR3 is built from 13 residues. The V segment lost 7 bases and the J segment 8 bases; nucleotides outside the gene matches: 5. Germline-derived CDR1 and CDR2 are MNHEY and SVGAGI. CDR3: CASKPGQGAGYTF. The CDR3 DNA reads TGTGCCAGCAAACCGGGACAGGGGGCCGGCTACACCTTC.

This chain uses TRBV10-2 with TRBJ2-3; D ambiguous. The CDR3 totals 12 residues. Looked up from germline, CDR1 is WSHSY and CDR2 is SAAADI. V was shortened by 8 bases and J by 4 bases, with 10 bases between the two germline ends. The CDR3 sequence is CASLVLPDTQYF. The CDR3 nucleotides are TGCGCCAGCCTTGTTCTCCCAGATACGCAGTATTTT.

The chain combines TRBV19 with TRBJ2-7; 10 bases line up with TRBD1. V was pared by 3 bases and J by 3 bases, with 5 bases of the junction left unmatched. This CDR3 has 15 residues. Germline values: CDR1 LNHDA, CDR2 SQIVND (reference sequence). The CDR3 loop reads CASSIGQGGDYEQYF. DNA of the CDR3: TGTGCCAGTAGTATCGGACAGGGGGGGGACTACGAGCAGTACTTC.